These T cell receptor beta chains were read from a single sample in a study of technical replicates of blood from a handful of donors. Sequenced by immunoSEQ multiplex PCR; TCRdb stores in-frame clones only, minus some. This sample has tens of thousands of clones, with 88% found just once. The sample comprised PBMCs. The source is a human donor in good health. Some clones in this sample may be carry-over from other donors' samples. The CDR3 runs from the conserved cysteine through the conserved F or W. The order of the fields is J gene, clone size, V gene, D gene, CDR3 DNA, CDR3 protein. A D gene is named only where the DNA matches it firmly. Size is stated for part of the rows, as once, few or many counts, or as a class when the clone is expanded.

>TRBJ1-6|medium-sized|TRBV9|NA
TGTGCCAGCAGCGCTCCCGGGGGTTCCAAGAATTCACCCCTCCACTTT
CASSAPGGSKNSPLHF
>TRBJ1-2|NA|TRBV5-1|TRBD1
TGCGCCAGCAGACCCGACAGGGTTGGCTACACCTTC
CASRPDRVGYTF
>TRBJ2-2|NA|TRBV9|TRBD1
TGTGCCAGCAGCCCCCGACAGGGGGTGGTCGGGGAGCTGTTTTTT
CASSPRQGVVGELFF
>TRBJ2-7|NA|TRBV2|TRBD1
TGTGCCAGCGGGCAGGGGGCCTACGAGCAGTACTTC
CASGQGAYEQYF
>TRBJ2-7|once|TRBV4-1|TRBD1
TGCGCCAGCAGCCAAGGTGGGGACAGGGTAAGGGAGCAGTACTTC
CASSQGGDRVREQYF
>TRBJ2-7|NA|TRBV25-1|NA
TGTGCCAGCAGTGGGCTGGGGGGTAAGCAGTACTTC
CASSGLGGKQYF
>TRBJ1-1|NA|TRBV4-3|NA
TGCGCCAGCAGCCAAAGCGGCTTGGCCAGCAGGGAAGCTTTCTTT
CASSQSGLASREAFF
>TRBJ1-1|few|TRBV5-1|NA
TGCGCCAGCAGCTTGGGGGCAGGCAGTGCTTTCTTT
CASSLGAGSAFF
>TRBJ1-1|NA|TRBV7-3|TRBD1
TGTGCCAGCAGCTTAGGGACAGCTAATGAAGCTTTCTTT
CASSLGTANEAFF
>TRBJ2-1|NA|TRBV7-9|TRBD2
TGTGCCAGCAGCCCCCGCGGGATAGCGGGATACAATGAGCAGTTCTTC
CASSPRGIAGYNEQFF
>TRBJ1-4|NA|TRBV18|NA
TGTGCCAGCGCCCGCGGGGGGACTAATGAAAAACTGTTTTTT
CASARGGTNEKLFF
>TRBJ2-2|NA|TRBV19|NA
TGTGCCAGTACCTCCGGGGGTACGAACACCGGGGAGCTGTTTTTT
CASTSGGTNTGELFF
>TRBJ2-3|NA|TRBV27|NA
TGTGCCAGCAGTCTGCTAGGTAATCCGCAGTATTTT
CASSLLGNPQYF
>TRBJ2-3|NA|TRBV4-3|NA
TGCGCCAGCAGCCAAGATCTTCGGGGAATCGCAGATACGCAGTATTTT
CASSQDLRGIADTQYF
>TRBJ1-1|NA|TRBV19|NA
TGTGCCAGTACAGGGATGAGTCACACTGAAGCTTTCTTT
CASTGMSHTEAFF
>TRBJ2-7|NA|TRBV7-9|TRBD1
TGTGCCAGCAGCCGGGACAGTGACTACGAGCAGTACTTC
CASSRDSDYEQYF
>TRBJ2-1|NA|TRBV5-1|NA
TGCGCCAGCAGCTCTGGTGCCGATGCGGTTGAGCAGTTCTTC
CASSSGADAVEQFF
>TRBJ2-7|NA|TRBV4-3|NA
TGCGCCAGCAGCCAAGATCGTTCGAAGGGGTACGAGCAGTACTTC
CASSQDRSKGYEQYF
>TRBJ2-7|NA|TRBV5-4|NA
TGTGCCAGCAGCTCCAACTACGAGCAGTACTTC
CASSSNYEQYF
>TRBJ2-2|NA|TRBV2|TRBD2
TGTGCCAGCAGTGAAGGGTCTAGCGGGAGTCGTGGCACCGGGGAGCTGTTTTTT
CASSEGSSGSRGTGELFF
>TRBJ1-6|NA|TRBV7-2|NA
TGTGCCAGCAGCTTAGGAGGCCTAGAATCACCCCTCCACTTT
CASSLGGLESPLHF
>TRBJ2-5|NA|TRBV5-1|NA
TGCGCCAGCAAAACAGGATCCCCCTGGGAGACCCAGTACTTC
CASKTGSPWETQYF
>TRBJ1-1|NA|TRBV4-3|NA
TGCGCCAGCAGCCAGGATACGGGCACTGAAGCTTTCTTT
CASSQDTGTEAFF
>TRBJ2-5|NA|TRBV15|NA
TGTGCCACCAGCAGAGATTTGAGGAAACAAGAGACCCAGTACTTC
CATSRDLRKQETQYF
>TRBJ2-7|NA|TRBV2|NA
TGTGCCAGCAGTCTGACTTACTACGAGCAGTACTTC
CASSLTYYEQYF
>TRBJ2-5|NA|TRBV5-6|NA
TGTGCCAGCAGCCGCACGGCAGGGAGGTTAGAGACCCAGTACTTC
CASSRTAGRLETQYF
>TRBJ2-1|few|TRBV19|TRBD1
TGTGCCAGTAGGGCGACAGGGGGCAGGGAGCAGTTCTTC
CASRATGGREQFF
>TRBJ2-5|NA|TRBV14|TRBD2
TGTGCCAGCAGCCAAGACAGGGACTACCTACAAGAGACCCAGTACTTC
CASSQDRDYLQETQYF
>TRBJ2-1|NA|TRBV5-1|NA
TGCGCCAGCAGCTTGATACAGGCCGTCGGCGGCAATGAGCAGTTCTTC
CASSLIQAVGGNEQFF
>TRBJ2-7|NA|TRBV5-5|NA
TGTGCCAGCAGCTCCGCGGAATCCTACGAGCAGTACTTC
CASSSAESYEQYF
>TRBJ1-5|few|TRBV19|TRBD1
TGTGCCAGTAGTATAGGGGGACAGATGGACCAGCATTTT
CASSIGGQMDQHF
>TRBJ2-5|NA|TRBV2|TRBD2
TGTGCCAGCAGTGAAAGGGGACTAGCGGATGGAGAGACCCAGTACTTC
CASSERGLADGETQYF
>TRBJ1-1|NA|TRBV5-1|TRBD1
TGCGCCAGCAGCTTGGCTTCCAGGGGGCAGGATGAAGCTTTCTTT
CASSLASRGQDEAFF
>TRBJ2-2|NA|TRBV7-9|TRBD2
TGTGCCAGCAGCCTCGGACTAGCGGGAGGTTTGGGGGAGCTGTTTTTT
CASSLGLAGGLGELFF
>TRBJ1-3|NA|TRBV6-1|NA
TGTGCCAGCAGCGCACAGGGCTACTCTGGAAACACCATATATTTT
CASSAQGYSGNTIYF
>TRBJ2-5|NA|TRBV7-2|NA
TGTGCCAGCAGCTTGACCCCGGGACAAACCGGGAGGGAGACCCAGTACTTC
CASSLTPGQTGRETQYF
>TRBJ2-7|NA|TRBV7-8|TRBD2
TGTGCCAGCAGCTTAGGAGCGGGGGGCTACGAGCAGTACTTC
CASSLGAGGYEQYF
>TRBJ2-1|NA|TRBV5-1|NA
TGCGCCAGCAGCTTGGCGGGGTCCCTCTCCTACAATGAGCAGTTCTTC
CASSLAGSLSYNEQFF
>TRBJ2-5|NA|TRBV5-1|NA
TGCGCCAGCAGCTCCCGTGGGGGGGAGACCCAGTACTTC
CASSSRGGETQYF
>TRBJ2-7|few|TRBV7-8|NA
TGTGCCAGCAGAAACAGGGCGGGTGAGCAGTACTTC
CASRNRAGEQYF
>TRBJ1-1|NA|TRBV14|TRBD1
TGTGCCAGCAGCCAAGGATCGTCCCAAGGACAGGCTGAAGCTTTCTTT
CASSQGSSQGQAEAFF
>TRBJ1-5|NA|TRBV29-1|TRBD1
TGCAGCGTTTCAGGGGGCCGAAATCAGCCCCAGCATTTT
CSVSGGRNQPQHF
>TRBJ2-3|NA|TRBV2|NA
TGTGCCAGCAGTAGGCAGGGCCAGGCGGATACGCAGTATTTT
CASSRQGQADTQYF
>TRBJ2-7|NA|TRBV4-3|TRBD2
TGCGCCAGCAGCCAGGGACTACGCTACGAGCAGTACTTC
CASSQGLRYEQYF
>TRBJ1-6|NA|TRBV5-4|NA
TGTGCCAGCAGCTTAGGACAGTATAATTCACCCCTCCACTTT
CASSLGQYNSPLHF
>TRBJ1-2|NA|TRBV19|TRBD1
TGTGCCAGTAGTAGCATGGGACAGGGGTATGGCTACACCTTC
CASSSMGQGYGYTF